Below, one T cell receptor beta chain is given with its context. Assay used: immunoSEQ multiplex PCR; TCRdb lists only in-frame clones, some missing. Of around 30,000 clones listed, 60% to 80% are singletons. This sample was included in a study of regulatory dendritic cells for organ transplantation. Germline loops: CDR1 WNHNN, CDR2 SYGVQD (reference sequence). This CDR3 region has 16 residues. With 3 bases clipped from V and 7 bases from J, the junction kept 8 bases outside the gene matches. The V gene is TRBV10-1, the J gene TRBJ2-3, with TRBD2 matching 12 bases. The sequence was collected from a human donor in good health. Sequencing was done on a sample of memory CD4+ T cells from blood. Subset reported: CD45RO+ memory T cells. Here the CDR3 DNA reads TGCGCCAGCAGTGAAGCACTAGCGGGGGGCAGTAATACGCAGTATTTT. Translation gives CASSEALAGGSNTQYF.